This T cell receptor (beta chain) was sequenced for a study of blood T cell repertoires in COVID-19. Looking at the study overall: Material from acute and convalescent COVID-19 was sourced from the United States, Italy and Spain. PBMCs, B-cell-depleted T cells, or T cells were the source of the cDNA or gDNA that made up the material.

Germline values: CDR1 KGHDR, CDR2 SFDVKD. V lost 3 bases, J lost 3 bases, and 5 bases stayed unmatched. The CDR3 totals 16 residues. Original processing notes: Cell counts per sample came from amplifying reference gene primers. The assay was immunoSEQ multiplex PCR, and TCRdb's table has in-frame clones only and misses some. The V and J calls and clone size are taken from that table; D and trimming were inferred from the DNA. The data hold about 19,000 clones, with 88% observed a single time. The sample was peripheral blood. This receptor was obtained from a human donor in a cohort sampled during active COVID-19. V usage is TRBV24-1 and J usage is TRBJ2-2, with 8 bases identical to TRBD1. The CDR3 coding sequence is TGTGCCACCAGTGATAGAACGGACAGGGACACCGGGGAGCTGTTTTTT. It translates to CATSDRTDRDTGELFF.